The entry that follows covers one T cell receptor beta chain sequence. Its specificity is not known. TCRdb re-derived calls from the 5' RACE reads in MiXCR, one entry per CDR3 protein. Found here are 400,000 or so distinct CDR3 sequences, 20% of them singletons; the top ten hold 8.4%. V was pared by 2 bases and J by 3 bases, with 12 bases between. CDR1 is SGHKS and CDR2 is YYEKEE in the germline V gene (reference sequence). The CDR3 sequence is 14 residues long. This sample is drawn from a study of T-cell memory formation after mild COVID-19. Whole-study context: TCR clusters were mostly donor specific.

General observations from the study: Unconfirmed was the SARS-CoV-2 specificity of second-wave clones that peaked on day 37.

The TCR originated in an adult woman who had mild COVID-19 (a few samples of this study predate the infection). Cell type and time point are not known. Sequencing was done on a sample of PBMCs or a T cell subset sorted from them (not recorded which). J is TRBJ2-7 and V is TRBV5-5; TRBD1 might be the D (5 bases). DNA for the CDR3: TGTGCCAGCAGCTTCTCGGCAGGGATCTACGAGCAGTACTTC. Its translation is CASSFSAGIYEQYF.